The next 32 T cell receptor beta chains were all read from a single sample in a study of cytomegalovirus exposure and HLA in healthy donors. PCR involved 60 Vbeta and 13 Jbeta primers. Profiled with immunoSEQ multiplex PCR; TCRdb holds only in-frame clones, not every one. Among 160,000 or so clones listed, approximately 83% were seen once. The sequencing sample was made of PBMCs. Source of these receptors: a young woman in good health and CMV-seronegative.

The chain couples TRBV4-1 to TRBJ1-6, with D unclear. Trimming removed 0 bases at V and 6 bases at J, with 9 bases between. The CDR3 is 15 residues long. Germline CDR1 is MGHRA and CDR2 is YSYEKL. DNA of the CDR3: TGCGCCAGCAGCCAAGATCGGTTCCGTAATTCACCCCTCCACTTT. Translating it yields CASSQDRFRNSPLHF.

The chain links TRBV7-6 to TRBJ2-7; possibly TRBD2 for D (5 bases). The CDR3 has 12 residues. Germline V gene lookup returns CDR1 SGHVS and CDR2 FNYEAQ. V was clipped by 5 bases and J by 3 bases, with 8 bases between them. CDR3 sequence: CASSDGNYEQYF. The CDR3 DNA reads as TGTGCCAGCAGCGACGGGAACTACGAGCAGTACTTC. The complete variable domain, with remaining parts taken from reference TRBV7-6 and TRBJ2-7, reads GAGVSQSPRYKVTKRGQDVALRCDPISGHVSLYWYRQALGQGPEFLTYFNYEAQQDKSGLPNDRFSAERPEGSISTLTIQRTEQRDSAMYRCASSDGNYEQYFGPGTRLTVT.

The chain uses TRBV5-1 and TRBJ1-2; no clear D gene. Between the trimmed V and J ends, which lost 0 bases and 8 bases, there was a span of 14 bases. The CDR3 is 14 residues long. CDR1 is SGHRS and CDR2 is YFSETQ in the germline V gene. The CDR3 loop is CASSLAWRPPGYTF. The CDR3 DNA reads as TGCGCCAGCAGCTTGGCCTGGCGGCCGCCGGGCTACACCTTC.

This clone has just one count. The chain carries TRBV5-6 and TRBJ2-1; tentative D call: TRBD1 (6 bases). V was trimmed by 2 bases and J by 9 bases, leaving 12 bases between them. CDR1 is SGHDT and CDR2 is YYEEEE in the germline V gene. CDR3 length: 13 residues. CDR3 nucleotide sequence: TGTGCCAGCAGCTTTACAGGGTCCGCTGAGCAGTTCTTC. Translation: CASSFTGSAEQFF.

This chain uses TRBV27 with TRBJ2-5; tentatively, D is TRBD2 (7 bases). Trimming removed 6 bases at V and 9 bases at J, with 14 bases between. This CDR3 contains 12 residues. CDR1 is MNHEY, CDR2 SMNVEV, per germline (reference sequence). This CDR3 reads CASSLRGGAQYF. CDR3 sequence (DNA): TGTGCCAGCAGCCTAAGAGGGGGGGCCCAGTACTTC.

As DNA, the CDR3 is TGTGCCTGGATACCCGCCCTGGCAGAGACCCAGTACTTC. Amino acid sequence: CAWIPALAETQYF. The chain joins TRBV30 to TRBJ2-5; D is unresolved. The CDR3 sequence is 13 residues long. With 4 bases removed from V and 4 bases from J, the gap between germline ends came to 13 bases. Germline CDR1 is GTSNPN and CDR2 is SVGIG (reference sequence).

CDR3 coding DNA: TGTGCCAGCAGTTTTACAGGGAGCACAGATACGCAGTATTTT. This sequence encodes CASSFTGSTDTQYF. This chain connects TRBV27 to TRBJ2-3, with a weak D call TRBD1 (6 bases). CDR1 MNHEY and CDR2 SMNVEV come from the germline V gene (reference sequence). The CDR3 totals 14 residues. V was shortened by 3 bases and J by 0 bases, with 7 bases between the two germline ends.

The chain links TRBV27 to TRBJ1-2; 9 bases align to TRBD1. Trimming at V came to 5 bases and at J to 4 bases, leaving 5 bases not matched to a gene. Germline CDR1 is MNHEY and CDR2 is SMNVEV (reference sequence). The CDR3 contains 14 residues. The CDR3 loop is CASSPGTGPYGYTF. The CDR3 nucleotides read TGTGCCAGCAGTCCGGGGACAGGGCCCTATGGCTACACCTTC.

The chain recombines TRBV18 with TRBJ1-6; 7 nucleotides agree with TRBD1. The CDR3 spans 14 residues. Germline CDR1 reads KGHSH; CDR2 reads LQKENI. V lost 5 bases and J lost 7; bases outside the gene matches: 5. The CDR3 loop is CASSTTGRNSPLHF. CDR3 in DNA: TGTGCCAGCTCAACGACAGGGCGGAATTCACCCCTCCACTTT. The complete variable domain, with remaining parts taken from reference TRBV18 and TRBJ1-6, reads NAGVMQNPRHLVRRRGQEARLRCSPMKGHSHVYWYRQLPEEGLKFMVYLQKENIIDESGMPKERFSAEFPKEGPSILRIQQVVRGDSAAYFCASSTTGRNSPLHFGNGTRLTVT.

This clone was counted a few times. V is TRBV6-6 and J is TRBJ1-2; perhaps TRBD1 as D (6 bases). The V end was cut by 2 bases, the J end by 7 bases, with 14 bases between. The CDR3 covers 14 residues. Germline V gene data show CDR1 as MNHNY and CDR2 as SVGAGI (reference sequence). In DNA form, the CDR3 reads TGTGCCAGCAGTTACGGCAGGGGCGTCTCTGGCTACACCTTC. Translated: CASSYGRGVSGYTF.

This chain uses TRBV6-4 with TRBJ2-7, with 8 bases fitting TRBD1. The CDR3 sequence is 15 residues long. Trimming cost V 4 bases and J 3 bases; bases outside gene matches: 8. Germline V lookup: CDR1 MRHNA, CDR2 SNTAGT. The CDR3 is CASSGPQGAGYEQYF. The CDR3 nucleotides read TGTGCCAGCAGTGGCCCCCAGGGGGCTGGCTACGAGCAGTACTTC.

The chain couples TRBV4-2 to TRBJ2-2, with D perhaps matching TRBD2 (5 bases). V was clipped by 1 base and J by 5 bases, with 14 bases between them. This CDR3 is built from 16 residues. Per germline, CDR1 LGHNA and CDR2 YNFKEQ. The CDR3 region has the DNA TGTGCCAGCAGCCAAGTACTAGGTCGGGATACCGGGGAGCTGTTTTTT. Translated, it gives CASSQVLGRDTGELFF.

V gene TRBV7-9 combines with J gene TRBJ2-7; D is unclear. The CDR3 is 12 amino acids. Germline V lookup: CDR1 SEHNR, CDR2 FQNEAQ (reference sequence). Trimming pared 5 bases from V and 2 bases from J, leaving 7 bases between. The CDR3 spells CASSPDTYEQYF. In DNA, the CDR3 is TGTGCCAGCAGCCCAGACACCTACGAGCAGTACTTC.

The gene calls are TRBV28 and TRBJ1-2; TRBD1 matches 7 bases. Germline V gene sequence: CDR1 MDHEN, CDR2 SYDVKM. This CDR3 spans 14 amino acids. J gave up 2 bases and V 5 bases, and 5 bases lay outside the gene matches. CDR3 DNA sequence: TGTGCCAGCAGTGCAAAACAGGGGAACTATGGCTACACCTTC. Translating it yields CASSAKQGNYGYTF.

The rearrangement uses TRBV6-5 and TRBJ1-2, with a weak D call TRBD1 (6 bases). With 7 bases removed from V and 8 bases from J, the gap between germline ends came to 17 bases. This CDR3 spans 13 amino acids. Germline V gene sequence: CDR1 MNHEY, CDR2 SVGAGI. CDR3 residues: CASTLLGGHGYTF. CDR3 coding DNA: TGTGCCAGCACTTTATTGGGGGGGCACGGCTACACCTTC.

The count of this clone is one. CDR3 sequence: CATSRDRSTGELFF. The CDR3 DNA is TGTGCCACCAGCAGAGATAGGAGCACCGGGGAGCTGTTTTTT. The rearrangement joins TRBV15 to TRBJ2-2, with D uncertain. CDR3 size: 14 residues. The V end was cut by 0 bases, the J end by 4 bases, with 6 bases between. Germline loops: CDR1 LNHNV, CDR2 YYDKDF (reference sequence).

This chain joins TRBV18 and TRBJ1-2; TRBD1 matches at 7 bases. The CDR3 extends over 15 amino acids. Trimming at V came to 4 bases and at J to 2 bases, leaving 7 bases not matched to a gene. The germline V gene encodes CDR1 KGHSH and CDR2 LQKENI. The CDR3 sequence is CASSRSGTENYGYTF. CDR3 DNA sequence: TGTGCCAGCTCACGGTCGGGGACAGAGAACTATGGCTACACCTTC.

The gene calls are TRBV5-1 and TRBJ1-1; D remains ambiguous. The CDR3 extends over 13 amino acids. V was pared by 0 bases and J by 4 bases, with 7 bases between. Per germline, CDR1 SGHRS and CDR2 YFSETQ. CDR3 sequence: CASSLELLTEAFF. Here the CDR3 DNA reads TGCGCCAGCAGCTTGGAGCTCCTCACTGAAGCTTTCTTT.

About this clone: The junction shows a germline mismatch at one end, possibly a read error. This chain links TRBV19 with TRBJ1-5, with D perhaps matching TRBD1 (6 bases). From germline, CDR1 is LNHDA and CDR2 SQIVND (reference sequence). The CDR3 sequence is 12 residues long. The CDR3 is CASLGAGGVYDF. CDR3 DNA: TGTGCCAGCCTTGGGGCGGGGGGCGTCTATGATTTT.

The rearrangement uses TRBV30 and TRBJ1-1; D uncertain. With 1 base removed from V and 2 bases from J, the gap between germline ends came to 8 bases. Germline V gene data show CDR1 as GTSNPN and CDR2 as SVGIG (reference sequence). The CDR3 runs 13 residues. The CDR3 nucleotides are TGTGCCTGGAGTGACACGTTCAACACTGAAGCTTTCTTT. Protein product: CAWSDTFNTEAFF.

J is TRBJ2-2 and V is TRBV19; TRBD1 might be the D (5 bases). The germline CDR1 and CDR2 sequences are LNHDA and SQIVND (reference sequence). CDR3 length: 15 residues. V gave up 1 base and J gave up 2 bases, with 8 bases separating them. The CDR3 loop reads CASSIGRGNTGELFF. As DNA, the CDR3 is TGTGCCAGTAGTATAGGAAGGGGTAACACCGGGGAGCTGTTTTTT. Full variable domain (remainder filled in from reference TRBV19 and TRBJ2-2): DGGITQSPKYLFRKEGQNVTLSCEQNLNHDAMYWYRQDPGQGLRLIYYSQIVNDFQKGDIAEGYSVSREKKESFPLTVTSAQKNPTAFYLCASSIGRGNTGELFFGEGSRLTVL.

The chain is built from TRBV5-8 and TRBJ1-5, with 7 nucleotides matching TRBD1. Germline CDR1 SGHTS, CDR2 YDEGEE. Trimming removed 1 base from V and 7 bases from J; junction bases left unmatched: 11. This CDR3 spans 16 amino acids. The CDR3 protein is CASSLPATGKGQPQHF. As DNA, the CDR3 is TGTGCCAGCAGCTTGCCAGCGACAGGGAAGGGCCAGCCCCAGCATTTT.

The rearrangement uses TRBV10-3 and TRBJ1-2; D not certain. Germline V lookup: CDR1 ENHRY, CDR2 SYGVKD. The CDR3 is made up of 13 amino acids. The V end lost 2 bases, the J end lost 2 bases, and 6 bases lay between the germline ends. The CDR3 protein is CAISEGENYGYTF. The CDR3 nucleotides are TGTGCCATCAGTGAGGGGGAGAACTATGGCTACACCTTC.

The chain has TRBV27 and TRBJ1-1; D may be TRBD1 (6 bases). From germline, CDR1 is MNHEY and CDR2 SMNVEV (reference sequence). Trimming removed 5 bases from V and 3 bases from J, with 13 bases in between. The CDR3 extends over 14 amino acids. CDR3 in DNA: TGTGCCAGCAGTCAACAGGGCCGGGACACTGAAGCTTTCTTT. Translating gives CASSQQGRDTEAFF.

The chain carries TRBV12-5 and TRBJ1-5, with D hard to call. The CDR3 is 14 amino acids. CDR1 LGHNT and CDR2 FRNRAP come from the germline V gene. V lost 7 bases to trimming and J lost 4 bases, with 14 bases between them. The CDR3 DNA is TGTGCTAGTGTCTGGAGCCGACGGAATCAGCCCCAGCATTTT. This sequence encodes CASVWSRRNQPQHF.

Turning to this clone: One end of the junction fails to match germline, which may point to a read error. The chain employs TRBV7-9 and TRBJ2-2; D uncertain. Germline CDR1 and CDR2: SEHNR and FQNEAQ (reference sequence). The CDR3 has 14 amino acids. In DNA form, the CDR3 reads TGTTCCAGCAGCTCATTACGAGGAGCCGGGGAGCTGTTTTTT. Translating gives CSSSSLRGAGELFF.

V is TRBV7-9 and J is TRBJ2-1; 9 bases fit TRBD2. CDR3 length: 15 amino acids. The ends lost 2 bases at V and 8 bases at J; junction bases unmatched: 7. Germline CDR1 SEHNR, CDR2 FQNEAQ (reference sequence). The CDR3: CASSLRGGGADEQFF. DNA of the CDR3: TGTGCCAGCAGCTTACGGGGCGGGGGGGCCGATGAGCAGTTCTTC.

The count of this clone is one. V and J are TRBV29-1 and TRBJ1-1; tentative D call: TRBD1 (5 bases). The CDR3 is made up of 12 amino acids. CDR1 SQVTM and CDR2 ANQGSEA come from the germline V gene. Trimming removed 4 bases from V and 5 bases from J, with 11 bases in between. The CDR3 DNA reads as TGCAGCGTTGTGGACGGGGGTACTGAAGCTTTCTTT. Translated: CSVVDGGTEAFF.

This chain links TRBV18 with TRBJ2-3; D is possibly TRBD2 (5 bases). Germline V CDR1 and CDR2: KGHSH, LQKENI. The CDR3 contains 13 residues. Deletions cut 1 base from V and 5 bases from J, with 7 bases between. Written as DNA, the CDR3 is TGTGCCAGCTCACCACATGCGGGAGATACGCAGTATTTT. Its translation is CASSPHAGDTQYF.

The chain is built from TRBV6-4 and TRBJ2-3; D not resolved. This CDR3 has 15 residues. CDR1 MRHNA and CDR2 SNTAGT come from the germline V gene. The V end was cut by 6 bases, the J end by 0 bases, with 13 bases between. The CDR3 sequence: CASSPTPFSTDTQYF. DNA for the CDR3: TGTGCCAGCAGCCCGACTCCCTTTAGCACAGATACGCAGTATTTT.

This clone has a handful of counts. The CDR3 nucleotides read TGTGCCAGCAGTTATCGGACAGTCTACAATGAGCAGTTCTTC. Its translation is CASSYRTVYNEQFF. J is TRBJ2-1 and V is TRBV6-5; TRBD1 might be the D (6 bases). V was clipped by 3 bases and J by 3 bases, with 9 bases between them. The germline V gene encodes CDR1 MNHEY and CDR2 SVGAGI. This CDR3 has 14 amino acids.

The V and J genes are TRBV18 and TRBJ2-7, with TRBD1 as a possible D gene (6 bases). Germline CDR1 KGHSH, CDR2 LQKENI. CDR3 length equals 12 residues. The germline V and J ends were trimmed by 5 bases and 5 bases, with 10 bases remaining between them. Here the CDR3 DNA reads TGTGCCAGCTCAGCGGACAGTAACGAGCAGTACTTC. As protein: CASSADSNEQYF. Full variable domain (rest looked up from reference TRBV18 and TRBJ2-7): NAGVMQNPRHLVRRRGQEARLRCSPMKGHSHVYWYRQLPEEGLKFMVYLQKENIIDESGMPKERFSAEFPKEGPSILRIQQVVRGDSAAYFCASSADSNEQYFGPGTRLTVT.